The rows below give T cell receptor beta chains drawn from one sample of a study of response to subunit inactivated influenza vaccine. MiXCR, run by TCRdb on the RT-PCR reads, gives a single entry per CDR3 protein. The data show more than 450,000 distinct CDR3 sequences, with 11% seen just once and approximately 11% held by the top ten. In addition, the sample was reused for a study of T cells expressing NK-cell markers.

The sample in question was PBMCs from blood, obtained on the day of vaccination. The receptors here all came from a man over 45 who received an inactivated influenza vaccine. CDR3s include the opening cysteine and the closing phenylalanine or tryptophan. D genes are given only for firm matches. A clone size is listed for some rows: how often the clone was seen (once, few, many), or a class if it is expanded.

J gene	D gene	clone size	V gene	CDR3 protein	CDR3 DNA
TRBJ2-7	NA	NA	TRBV18	CASSPQADSYEQYF	TGTGCCAGCTCACCACAGGCAGACTCCTACGAGCAGTACTTC
TRBJ2-7	NA	few	TRBV20-1	CSSTAPAIAYEQYF	TGCAGTTCCACGGCTCCGGCCATAGCCTACGAGCAGTACTTC
TRBJ2-5	TRBD2	NA	TRBV11-1	CASSRTEYDKAGGQETQYF	TGTGCCAGCAGCCGCACCGAATACGACAAAGCGGGGGGCCAAGAGACCCAGTACTTC
TRBJ2-7	NA	few	TRBV4-3	CASSQDWRAGNHEQYF	TGCGCCAGCAGCCAAGACTGGCGCGCAGGGAACCACGAGCAGTACTTC
TRBJ1-1	NA	NA	TRBV20-1	CSARRGGIWGFADTEAFF	TGCAGTGCTAGAAGAGGTGGTATATGGGGGTTCGCGGACACTGAAGCTTTCTTT
TRBJ1-1	NA	many	TRBV6-2/TRBV6-3	CASSYFPGTEAFF	TGTGCCAGCAGTTACTTCCCGGGGACTGAAGCTTTCTTT
TRBJ2-7	TRBD1	few	TRBV9	CASSVRPAGGSEQYF	TGTGCCAGCAGCGTAAGGCCGGCAGGGGGATCCGAGCAGTACTTC
TRBJ2-3	NA	NA	TRBV5-1	CASSLIGRNTADTQYF	TGCGCCAGCAGCTTGATAGGGCGAAACACGGCAGATACGCAGTATTTT
TRBJ2-2	TRBD2	few	TRBV19	CASSITGGGTGELFF	TGTGCCAGTAGTATTACGGGAGGAGGCACCGGGGAGCTGTTTTTT
TRBJ2-1	TRBD2	many	TRBV20-1	CSARGTSSYNEQFF	TGCAGTGCGAGGGGGACTAGCTCCTACAATGAGCAGTTCTTC
TRBJ1-5	NA	few	TRBV15	CATSRDARTASYGNQPQHF	TGTGCCACCAGCAGAGATGCGCGGACTGCCTCGTATGGCAATCAGCCCCAGCATTTT
TRBJ2-7	TRBD1	few	TRBV6-2/TRBV6-3	CASSTFGQGSYEQYF	TGTGCCAGCAGTACCTTTGGACAGGGCTCCTACGAGCAGTACTTC
TRBJ2-1	NA	few	TRBV4-2	CASSQEWNEQFF	TGTGCCAGCAGCCAAGAGTGGAATGAGCAGTTCTTC
TRBJ1-5	NA	many	TRBV21-1	CASSKAAIFQQGNQPQHF	TGTGCCAGCAGCAAAGCCGCGATCTTCCAACAGGGGAATCAGCCCCAGCATTTT
TRBJ2-6	TRBD1	few	TRBV28	CASSLARQGASGANVLTF	TGTGCCAGCAGCCTAGCAAGACAGGGGGCTTCTGGGGCCAACGTCCTGACTTTC
TRBJ2-5	TRBD1	many	TRBV5-1	CASSLGGTVETQYF	TGCGCCAGCAGCTTGGGAGGGACAGTAGAGACCCAGTACTTC
TRBJ2-1	TRBD1	NA	TRBV14	CASSQGLGTGSYNEQFF	TGTGCCAGCAGCCAAGGTCTTGGGACAGGGTCCTACAATGAGCAGTTCTTC
TRBJ1-6	TRBD1	NA	TRBV20-1	CSAQGQAQSSPLHF	TGCAGTGCCCAAGGACAGGCCCAAAGTTCACCCCTCCACTTT
TRBJ2-2	TRBD1	many	TRBV12-3/TRBV12-4	CASSRQGLNTGELFF	TGTGCCAGCAGCAGACAGGGCTTGAACACCGGGGAGCTGTTTTTT
TRBJ2-7	NA	few	TRBV2	CASSAAGTSSEEQYF	TGTGCCAGCAGTGCCGCTGGGACTTCCTCGGAAGAGCAGTACTTC
TRBJ2-1	NA	many	TRBV7-8	CASSPDTRSYNEQFF	TGTGCCAGCAGCCCTGATACACGCTCCTACAATGAGCAGTTCTTC
TRBJ1-1	NA	few	TRBV5-5	CASRGGPSSNTEAFF	TGTGCCAGCAGAGGTGGGCCGTCATCGAACACTGAAGCTTTCTTT
TRBJ2-7	TRBD2	few	TRBV6-2/TRBV6-3	CASTQAGPDYEQYF	TGTGCCAGCACCCAAGCGGGGCCTGACTACGAGCAGTACTTC
TRBJ1-2	NA	few	TRBV12-3/TRBV12-4	CASSSGTGGRDYGYTF	TGTGCCAGCAGTTCCGGGACCGGAGGCCGGGATTATGGCTACACCTTC
TRBJ2-2	TRBD2	NA	TRBV2	CASSRDRGGFGELFF	TGTGCCAGCAGTAGGGACCGGGGGGGTTTCGGGGAGCTGTTTTTT
TRBJ1-1	NA	NA	TRBV27	CASRPTGHAEAFF	TGTGCCAGCAGGCCGACAGGTCATGCTGAAGCTTTCTTT
TRBJ2-1	NA	NA	TRBV9	CASSAIGGSSYNEQFF	TGTGCCAGCAGCGCGATAGGGGGGTCCTCCTACAATGAGCAGTTCTTC
TRBJ2-3	TRBD1	NA	TRBV7-9	CASSGRQGPTDTQYF	TGTGCCAGCAGCGGGCGACAGGGACCCACAGATACGCAGTATTTT
TRBJ2-3	TRBD2	few	TRBV4-2	CASSPAYSIGVTSGSRTDTQYF	TGTGCCAGCAGCCCTGCCTATTCCATCGGGGTGACTAGCGGGAGTCGGACAGATACGCAGTATTTT
TRBJ2-1	TRBD2	few	TRBV14	CASSLTSAYNEQFF	TGTGCCAGCAGCCTTACTAGCGCCTACAATGAGCAGTTCTTC
TRBJ1-1	TRBD1	NA	TRBV27	CASSWRATGGHTEAFF	TGTGCCAGCAGTTGGCGGGCGACAGGGGGTCACACTGAAGCTTTCTTT
TRBJ1-1	NA	NA	TRBV7-9	CASSEFRNTEAFF	TGTGCCAGCAGCGAATTTAGGAACACTGAAGCTTTCTTT
TRBJ2-3	NA	NA	TRBV28	CASSFIGGVSYTQYF	TGTGCCAGCAGTTTCATTGGCGGGGTGAGCTATACGCAGTATTTT
TRBJ2-5	TRBD1	few	TRBV2	CASSDPDRVGSAETQYF	TGTGCCAGCAGTGACCCTGACAGGGTTGGAAGTGCAGAGACCCAGTACTTC
TRBJ2-6	NA	few	TRBV6-1	CASKDRISGANVLTF	TGTGCCAGCAAAGACAGGATCTCTGGGGCCAACGTCCTGACTTTC
TRBJ1-5	NA	NA	TRBV6-2/TRBV6-3	CASRRESGNQPQHF	TGTGCCAGCAGGCGGGAGTCGGGCAATCAGCCCCAGCATTTT
TRBJ2-7	NA	NA	TRBV7-2	CASSLEWSEQYF	TGTGCCAGCAGCCTAGAGTGGAGTGAGCAGTACTTC
TRBJ1-1	TRBD1	NA	TRBV28	CASSPAEGQGGTEAFF	TGTGCCAGCAGTCCCGCGGAGGGACAGGGGGGCACTGAAGCTTTCTTT
TRBJ2-2	NA	NA	TRBV2	CASSLGGNPDGELFF	TGTGCCAGCTCACTAGGGGGGAATCCGGACGGGGAGCTGTTTTTT
TRBJ2-3	TRBD2	many	TRBV20-1	CSASALAGPDTDTQYF	TGCAGTGCTAGCGCCCTAGCGGGACCTGACACAGATACGCAGTATTTT
TRBJ2-1	NA	many	TRBV20-1	CSADYNEQFF	TGCAGTGCTGACTACAATGAGCAGTTCTTC
TRBJ1-2	TRBD1	few	TRBV20-1	CSPSTDRENYGYTF	TGCAGTCCTTCTACGGACAGGGAGAACTATGGCTACACCTTC
TRBJ2-5	TRBD2	few	TRBV29-1	CSVAGTSFGPAETQYF	TGCAGCGTTGCCGGGACTAGCTTCGGGCCGGCCGAGACCCAGTACTTC
TRBJ2-5	TRBD1	few	TRBV12-3/TRBV12-4	CASSLSGGAGTQYF	TGTGCCAGCAGTTTATCAGGGGGCGCGGGGACCCAGTACTTC
TRBJ2-1	NA	few	TRBV6-2/TRBV6-3	CASSYDAGEQFF	TGTGCCAGCAGTTACGACGCGGGGGAGCAGTTCTTC
TRBJ2-3	TRBD1	many	TRBV3-1	CASSRYRGNTDTQYF	TGTGCCAGCAGCCGGTACAGGGGCAACACAGATACGCAGTATTTT